The 21 T cell receptor beta chains given below trace back to one sample, sequenced in a study of PD-1 blockade in classical Hodgkin lymphoma. Only in-frame clones appear in the TCRdb table, and some are missing; sequencing was by immunoSEQ multiplex PCR. The sample holds approximately 26,000 clones, around 80% seen once. Time point defined: cycle 4 day 1 (C4D1), after five to seven weeks of nivolumab. Each patient's relapse followed autologous stem cell transplantation, and brentuximab vedotin exposure varied. This specimen was peripheral blood mononuclear cells (PBMCs), taken before the fourth cycle of nivolumab. These receptors came from a human donor with classical Hodgkin lymphoma.

This clone was detected only a few times. The rearrangement links TRBV5-1 to TRBJ2-2, with 7 bases identical to TRBD1. CDR1 is SGHRS and CDR2 is YFSETQ in the germline V gene. Losses at the gene ends were 0 bases for V and 4 bases for J; bases not matched to a gene: 6. This CDR3 region has 16 residues. As DNA, the CDR3 is TGCGCCAGCAGCTTGGTCCAGGGGGTGGGCACCGGGGAGCTGTTTTTT. Its translation is CASSLVQGVGTGELFF.

Here the CDR3 reads CASSLVTAAEAFF. The CDR3 DNA is TGCGCCAGCAGCTTGGTGACGGCTGCTGAAGCTTTCTTT. The gene calls are TRBV5-1 and TRBJ1-1, with D hard to call. Trimming took 0 bases from V and 6 from J, leaving 9 bases between them. This CDR3 comprises 13 residues. Per germline, CDR1 SGHRS and CDR2 YFSETQ.

This chain connects TRBV5-4 to TRBJ2-7, with 12 bases aligning to TRBD2. Unmatched junction bases numbered 6, after V lost 4 bases and J lost 1 base. Germline CDR1 SGHNT, CDR2 YYREEE (reference sequence). The CDR3 runs 16 residues. CDR3 DNA sequence: TGTGCCAGCAGCCAAGGACTAGCGGGGAAATCCTACGAGCAGTACTTC. It codes for CASSQGLAGKSYEQYF.

This chain connects TRBV7-9 to TRBJ2-5; D not certain. The germline CDR1 and CDR2 sequences are SEHNR and FQNEAQ (reference sequence). The ends were cut back, 5 bases at V and 5 bases at J, with 15 bases in the middle. CDR3 size: 14 residues. The CDR3 spells CASSLGPVGETQYF. CDR3 sequence (DNA): TGTGCCAGCAGCCTCGGGCCTGTCGGGGAGACCCAGTACTTC.

This rearrangement joins TRBV6-5 to TRBJ1-1, with no clear D. CDR1 and CDR2 (germline): MNHEY, SVGAGI. This CDR3 contains 13 residues. With 5 bases removed from V and 1 base from J, the gap between germline ends came to 8 bases. CDR3 sequence reads: CASSPWRNTEAFF. DNA of the CDR3: TGTGCCAGCAGTCCCTGGCGGAACACTGAAGCTTTCTTT.

V usage is TRBV4-1 and J usage is TRBJ2-7, with 8 bases matching TRBD1. Germline V lookup: CDR1 MGHRA, CDR2 YSYEKL. V gave up 1 base and J gave up 1 base; unmatched junction bases: 18. The CDR3 is 20 amino acids. The CDR3 protein is CASSQAPTGQGAVVSYEQYF. The CDR3 DNA is TGCGCCAGCAGCCAAGCACCTACCGGGCAGGGGGCGGTAGTTTCCTACGAGCAGTACTTC.

The chain links TRBV9 to TRBJ2-3; 8 bases line up with TRBD2. The germline V gene has CDR1 SGDLS and CDR2 YYNGEE. This CDR3 has 14 amino acids. Losses at the gene ends were 0 bases for V and 4 bases for J; bases not matched to a gene: 1. The CDR3 coding sequence is TGTGCCAGCAGCGTAGCCGGGGGGGCAGATACGCAGTATTTT. Translating gives CASSVAGGADTQYF. Combining the CDR3 with reference TRBV9 and TRBJ2-3 gives the whole variable domain DSGVTQTPKHLITATGQRVTLRCSPRSGDLSVYWYQQSLDQGLQFLIQYYNGEERAKGNILERFSAQQFPDLHSELNLSSLELGDSALYFCASSVAGGADTQYFGPGTRLTVL.

The chain recombines TRBV9 with TRBJ1-1, with D perhaps matching TRBD1 (5 bases). This CDR3 is built from 14 residues. Germline-derived CDR1 and CDR2 are SGDLS and YYNGEE. Between the trimmed V and J ends, which lost 0 bases and 5 bases, there was a span of 11 bases. CDR3 sequence: CASSVGQLVTEAFF. The CDR3 nucleotides read TGTGCCAGCAGCGTAGGACAGTTGGTTACTGAAGCTTTCTTT.

The chain joins TRBV7-6 to TRBJ2-1; D is ambiguous. CDR3 size: 14 residues. Trimming took off 1 base at V and 4 bases at J, with 8 bases between the two ends. Germline-derived CDR1 and CDR2 are SGHVS and FNYEAQ. The CDR3 loop reads CASSLGSGYNEQFF. The CDR3 nucleotides are TGTGCCAGCAGCTTAGGATCCGGGTACAATGAGCAGTTCTTC.

The genes are TRBV6-5 and TRBJ2-3; no clear D. The ends were cut back, 8 bases at V and 2 bases at J, with 11 bases in the middle. Per germline, CDR1 MNHEY and CDR2 SVGAGI. This CDR3 contains 13 residues. The CDR3 protein is CASRRRHTDTQYF. The DNA of the CDR3 is TGTGCCAGCCGGCGGCGGCACACAGATACGCAGTATTTT.

The V gene is TRBV6-1, the J gene TRBJ2-5; 10 bases align to TRBD1. Germline trimming cut 5 bases from V and 5 bases from J; bases unmatched to any gene: 8. Germline V gene sequence: CDR1 MNHNS, CDR2 SASEGT. CDR3 size: 15 residues. The CDR3 sequence is CASSRQGAWGETQYF. The CDR3 nucleotides are TGTGCCAGCAGTAGACAGGGGGCGTGGGGTGAGACCCAGTACTTC.

This clone came up a few times. The chain links TRBV5-1 to TRBJ1-1; TRBD1 matches at 9 bases. CDR3 length equals 15 residues. CDR1 and CDR2 (germline): SGHRS, YFSETQ. The J segment lost 4 bases and the V segment lost 6 bases, leaving 10 bases of the junction unmatched. The CDR3 reads CASNVFGQGSTEAFF. The CDR3 DNA reads TGCGCCAGCAACGTATTCGGACAGGGGAGCACTGAAGCTTTCTTT.

This clone showed up just once. The chain carries TRBV5-4 and TRBJ2-5; unclear D gene. Germline CDR1 is SGHNT and CDR2 is YYREEE (reference sequence). The CDR3 runs to 14 residues. With 3 bases removed from V and 1 base from J, the gap between germline ends came to 10 bases. The CDR3 DNA sequence: TGTGCCAGCAGCTCGGGCAGGCGCCAAGAGACCCAGTACTTC. The encoded protein is CASSSGRRQETQYF.

Sample share makes this clone medium-sized. V usage is TRBV5-1 and J usage is TRBJ2-3; D remains ambiguous. The length of the CDR3 is 14 residues. Per the germline V gene, CDR1 is SGHRS and CDR2 is YFSETQ. The V and J ends lost 0 bases and 9 bases respectively, with 14 bases between them. CDR3 bases: TGCGCCAGCAGCTTGGAGCCTTCACAGAGAACGCAGTATTTT. Residues: CASSLEPSQRTQYF.

V usage is TRBV6-1 and J usage is TRBJ1-5; D not certain. CDR1 MNHNS and CDR2 SASEGT come from the germline V gene. This CDR3 contains 15 residues. The V and J ends lost 1 base and 3 bases respectively, with 10 bases between them. CDR3: CASSEVRLFNQPQHF. CDR3 in DNA: TGTGCCAGCAGTGAAGTCCGCCTTTTCAATCAGCCCCAGCATTTT.

By its share, this clone is medium-sized. The chain is built from TRBV6-1 and TRBJ2-4, with TRBD2 matching 8 bases. CDR1 is MNHNS, CDR2 SASEGT, per germline. This CDR3 is 14 amino acids long. Losses at the gene ends were 6 bases for V and 2 bases for J; bases not matched to a gene: 3. CDR3 sequence: CASSGSGTKNIQYF. DNA for the CDR3: TGTGCCAGCAGCGGTAGCGGGACCAAAAACATTCAGTACTTC.

The CDR3 region is CASIRDRVNTEAFF. CDR3 sequence (DNA): TGTGCCAGTATTCGAGACAGAGTGAACACTGAAGCTTTCTTT. V gene TRBV19 combines with J gene TRBJ1-1; D may be TRBD1 (5 bases). Trimming stripped 7 bases from V and 0 bases from J, with 12 bases between. The CDR3 is 14 amino acids. From germline, CDR1 is LNHDA and CDR2 SQIVND (reference sequence).

The chain has TRBV28 and TRBJ1-4; D remains unclear. V was shortened by 5 bases and J by 12 bases, with 25 bases between the two germline ends. There are 16 residues in the CDR3. The germline gives CDR1 MDHEN, CDR2 SYDVKM. The CDR3, as DNA: TGTGCCAGCAGTCCCCCTTTACCAGGCCCATACCCGGAACTGTTTTTT. It is translated as CASSPPLPGPYPELFF.

The rearrangement links TRBV19 to TRBJ2-1; D is uncertain. The length of the CDR3 is 14 residues. Germline lookup yields CDR1 LNHDA and CDR2 SQIVND (reference sequence). V dropped 5 bases and J dropped 9 bases, with 17 bases sitting between them. The CDR3 here is CASSPRLGNLEQFF. The DNA for the CDR3 is TGTGCCAGTAGTCCACGCTTGGGTAATCTTGAGCAGTTCTTC.

The chain recombines TRBV19 with TRBJ1-5; D uncertain. Germline-derived CDR1 and CDR2 are LNHDA and SQIVND (reference sequence). Trimming pared 5 bases from V and 8 bases from J, leaving 10 bases between. The CDR3 is 12 amino acids. The CDR3 protein is CASSSTWEPQHF. CDR3 nucleotides: TGTGCCAGTAGTTCCACCTGGGAGCCCCAGCATTTT.

The chain is built from TRBV7-9 and TRBJ2-3; TRBD2 matches 7 bases. Germline V lookup: CDR1 SEHNR, CDR2 FQNEAQ (reference sequence). The trim removed 8 bases at V and 4 bases at J, leaving 3 bases unmatched. This CDR3 region has 12 residues. CDR3 amino acids: CASYGGSDTQYF. CDR3 DNA: TGTGCCAGCTACGGGGGGTCAGATACGCAGTATTTT.